This T cell receptor beta chain derives from a study of CD8+CD57+ T cells in acquired aplastic anemia. This clonotype has just a few counts. Researchers used genomic DNA as the template to profile TCR beta VDJ and CDR3. From the reads, TCRdb called clonotypes with MiXCR, one entry per CDR3 protein. The sample contains roughly 500,000 distinct CDR3 sequences, over 25% of which appear only once. This CDR3 is built from 17 residues. CDR1 is DFQATT and CDR2 is SNEGSKA in the germline V gene (reference sequence). V was clipped by 0 bases and J by 4 bases; unmatched bases: 14. All patients picked for sequencing had shown, by flow cytometry, an expansion of CD8+CD57+ cells.

What was sequenced was sorted CD4+, CD8+, or CD8+CD57+ T cells (not recorded which) from PBMCs. This receptor was taken from a human donor with aplastic anemia. This chain connects TRBV20-1 to TRBJ1-2; 7 nucleotides align to TRBD1. The CDR3 DNA sequence: TGCAGTGCTAGAGATGGGGGGAGTGAGGGGGCAGGCTATGGCTACACCTTC. It yields the protein CSARDGGSEGAGYGYTF.